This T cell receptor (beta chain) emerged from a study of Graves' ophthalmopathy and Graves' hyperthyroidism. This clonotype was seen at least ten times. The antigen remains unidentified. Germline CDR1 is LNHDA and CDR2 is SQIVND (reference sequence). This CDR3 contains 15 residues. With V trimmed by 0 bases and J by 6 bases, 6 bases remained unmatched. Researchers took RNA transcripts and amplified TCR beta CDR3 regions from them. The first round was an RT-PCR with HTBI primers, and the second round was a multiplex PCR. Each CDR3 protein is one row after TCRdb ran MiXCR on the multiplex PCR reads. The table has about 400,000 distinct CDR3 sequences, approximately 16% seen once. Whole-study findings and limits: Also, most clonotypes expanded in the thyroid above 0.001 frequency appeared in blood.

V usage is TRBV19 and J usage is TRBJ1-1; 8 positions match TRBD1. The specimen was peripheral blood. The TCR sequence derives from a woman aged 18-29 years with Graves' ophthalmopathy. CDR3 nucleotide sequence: TGTGCCAGTAGTATAGACCCGACAGGGGTGGCTGAAGCTTTCTTT. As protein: CASSIDPTGVAEAFF.